The table lists the clone carrying this T cell receptor beta chain with many counts. Its target is not known. Germline CDR1 SGHVS, CDR2 FQNEAQ. V was clipped by 1 base and J by 5 bases, with 14 bases between them. This CDR3 contains 15 residues. The data were obtained in a study of T cells in Graves' hyperthyroidism and ophthalmopathy. Uncontrolled infection, other autoimmune disease, pregnancy or lactation led to exclusion. RNA transcripts provided the source from which TCR beta CDR3 regions were amplified. First-round RT-PCR targeting the TCR CDR3 was performed with the HTBI primer set. TCRdb analysed the multiplex PCR reads with MiXCR anew, one entry per CDR3 protein. The table lists some 600,000 distinct CDR3 sequences, about 45% of them singletons, with 6.5% to 9% in the top ten. Overall study results and limits: Ophthalmopathy cases were set apart from stable hyperthyroidism by a 13 V-J model. Most thyroid clonotypes expanded above 0.001 appeared in blood too.

This clonotype originated in a woman aged 18 to 35 with Graves' hyperthyroidism. V usage is TRBV7-8 and J usage is TRBJ2-5; perhaps TRBD2 as D (6 bases). Sequencing was carried out using peripheral blood or thyroid tissue (not recorded which). This CDR3 is CASSLVSMAGETQYF. In nucleotides, the CDR3 is TGTGCCAGCAGCTTAGTTAGCATGGCGGGGGAGACCCAGTACTTC.